This T cell receptor beta chain was sequenced during a study of T-cell memory formation after mild COVID-19 (dated by TCRdb to the early 2020s). Study-level background: TCR sequence clusters from the two donors were found to be largely donor specific. T-cell clones expanding and contracting after mild COVID-19 in a couple of donors were tracked by longitudinal TCRalpha and TCRbeta repertoire sequencing. The cohort comprised two young, previously healthy adult volunteers, one female and one male.

What the work shows at the level of the full study, not this receptor alone: The second-wave clones that peaked on day 37 were not confirmed to be SARS-CoV-2 specific. The study covered only a couple of mild cases, and larger cohorts including severe cases with pre-infection samples were considered necessary. The detection of some responding clones in pre-infection memory suggests that pre-existing cross-reactive memory T cells joined the SARS-CoV-2 response. Balanced CD4/CD8 phenotypes were observed for clones contracting from day 15 to 85, whereas a bias towards CD4+ was observed for a second wave of clones expanding from day 15 to 37. Contracting CD4+ clones were located mainly in the CM and EM memory subsets, whereas CD8+ clones were found to be enriched in EMRA.

As regards this clonotype: Its target antigen remains unknown. Base qualities are not provided; no much larger clone lies one nucleotide away.

These reads were obtained on an Illumina NovaSeq 6000. TCRalpha and TCRbeta cDNA libraries were built by 5'RACE with constant-segment primers, adding sample barcodes and unique molecular identifiers. Trizol reagent was used to extract RNA from every sample. The libraries were amplified in two PCR steps, and the second step added a second sample barcode and Illumina TruSeq adapters. Sequencing of the libraries was done on an Illumina NovaSeq, producing 2 x 150 bp paired-end reads. The original pipeline was this. Demultiplexing of reads and collapsing into UMI-guided consensus sequences were performed with migec v1.2.7. With mixcr v2.1.11, UMI consensuses were aligned to TRA and TRB V and J templates and assembled into clonotypes. A clonotype was counted as expanded or contracted only when both edgeR and NoisET called the clonotype significant, with the noise models trained on biological replicates. For edgeR calls, the thresholds were a false discovery rate-adjusted p below 0.01 and a log2 fold-change of 1. PCA with hierarchical clustering of max-normalized trajectories of the 1000 most abundant clonotypes was used as exploratory dynamics analysis. Separately sequenced CD4+ and CD8+ repertoires were used to assign the CD4 or CD8 phenotype of responding clones. TCRdb reprocessing: public reads trimmed at Q25 with fastp, clones called with MiXCR, in-frame beta chains kept. Rows merge per CDR3 protein into single entries with the most common DNA and genes. The V and J calls, along with clone size, are taken from TCRdb and not from the paper's own processing. A total of 450,000 or so distinct CDR3 sequences appear in this sample, approximately 25% of them only once. The ten most abundant clones make up about 12% of the sample.

From the cysteine up to the phenylalanine, the CDR3 has a length of 15 residues. Only the CDR3 portion is preserved as DNA: 45 bases, with reading frame beginning at the first base. The germline ends are 13 bases apart after V is trimmed by 4 bases and J by 2 bases. CDR1 SGHVS and CDR2 FQNEAQ were looked up in the germline V gene. Ficoll-Paque density gradient centrifugation was used to isolate PBMCs. The specimen sequenced was PBMCs or a T cell subset sorted from them (not recorded which). The chain couples TRBV7-8 to TRBJ2-3, with no confidently assigned D gene. This TCR was recovered from an adult woman who had mild COVID-19 (a few samples of this study predate the infection). The sample titles of this study are shuffled in the database, so cell type and time point are left out; the donor was told from shared clones. The CDR3 protein: CASSSKRIHTDTQYF. At the DNA level, the sequence is TGTGCCAGCAGCTCGAAAAGGATTCACACAGATACGCAGTATTTT.